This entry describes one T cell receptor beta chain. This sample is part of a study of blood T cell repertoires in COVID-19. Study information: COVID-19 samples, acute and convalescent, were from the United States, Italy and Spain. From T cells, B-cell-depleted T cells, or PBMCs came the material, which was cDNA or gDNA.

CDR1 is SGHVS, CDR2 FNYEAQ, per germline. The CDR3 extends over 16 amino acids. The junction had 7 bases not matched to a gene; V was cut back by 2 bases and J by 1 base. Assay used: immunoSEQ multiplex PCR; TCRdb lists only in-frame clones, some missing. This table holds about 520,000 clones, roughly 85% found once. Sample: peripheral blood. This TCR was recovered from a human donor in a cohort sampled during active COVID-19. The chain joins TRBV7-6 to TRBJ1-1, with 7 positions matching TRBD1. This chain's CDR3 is CASSLYAGGGNTEAFF. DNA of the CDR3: TGTGCCAGCAGCTTATACGCAGGGGGTGGGAACACTGAAGCTTTCTTT.